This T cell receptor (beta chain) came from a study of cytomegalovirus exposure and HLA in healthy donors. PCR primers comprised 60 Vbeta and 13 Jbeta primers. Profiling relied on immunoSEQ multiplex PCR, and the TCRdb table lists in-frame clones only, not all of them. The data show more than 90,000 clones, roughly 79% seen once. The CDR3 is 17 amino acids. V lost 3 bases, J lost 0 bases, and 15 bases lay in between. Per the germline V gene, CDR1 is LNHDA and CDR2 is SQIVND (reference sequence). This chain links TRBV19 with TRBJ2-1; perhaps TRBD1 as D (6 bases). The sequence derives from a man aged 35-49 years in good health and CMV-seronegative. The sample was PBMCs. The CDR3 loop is CASSIRGGPSSYNEQFF. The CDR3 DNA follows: TGTGCCAGTAGTATCCGAGGGGGTCCTAGCTCCTACAATGAGCAGTTCTTC.